This T cell receptor (beta chain) was captured in a study of blood T cell repertoires in COVID-19. TCRdb keeps only in-frame clones here, not all; method: immunoSEQ multiplex PCR. The repertoire consists of over 200,000 clones, with about 89% occurring once and the leading ten covering under 9.5%. CDR1 is KGHSH, CDR2 LQKENI, per germline. J was trimmed by 5 bases and V by 1 base; bases with no gene match: 9. The CDR3 loop spans 17 amino acids. What was sequenced was PBMCs or T cells enriched from blood (not recorded which). The chain uses TRBV18 and TRBJ2-1; 9 positions match TRBD2. This TCR was recovered from a man aged 35-49 years who had recovered from COVID-19. The DNA for the CDR3 is TGTGCCAGCTCACCACGGGCTAGCGGGACTGGGGACAATGAGCAGTTCTTC. This sequence encodes CASSPRASGTGDNEQFF.